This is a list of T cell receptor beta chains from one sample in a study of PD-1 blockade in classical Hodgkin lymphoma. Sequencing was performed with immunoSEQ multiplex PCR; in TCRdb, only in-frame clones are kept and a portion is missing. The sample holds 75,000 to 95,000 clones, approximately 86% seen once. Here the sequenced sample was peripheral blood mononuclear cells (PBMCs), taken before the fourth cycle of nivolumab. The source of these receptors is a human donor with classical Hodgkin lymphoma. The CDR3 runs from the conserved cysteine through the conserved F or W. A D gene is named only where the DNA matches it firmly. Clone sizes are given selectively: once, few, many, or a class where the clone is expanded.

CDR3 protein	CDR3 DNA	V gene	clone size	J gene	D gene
CASRITGGGSYGYTF	TGTGCCAGCAGAATAACAGGGGGTGGGTCCTATGGCTACACCTTC	TRBV5-8	-	TRBJ1-2	TRBD1
CASSESGAAGYTF	TGTGCCAGCAGTGAATCGGGGGCGGCGGGCTACACCTTC	TRBV2	-	TRBJ1-2	-
CASSLGQLALGRDTQYF	TGTGCCAGCAGCTTAGGCCAACTAGCCTTGGGGAGGGATACGCAGTATTTT	TRBV7-8	-	TRBJ2-3	-
CATSTPFGPSEQFF	TGTGCCACCAGCACCCCCTTCGGCCCGTCAGAGCAGTTCTTC	TRBV15	-	TRBJ2-1	-
CASSDATGSTNEKLFF	TGCGCCAGCAGTGACGCGACAGGGAGTACTAATGAAAAACTGTTTTTT	TRBV10-1	-	TRBJ1-4	TRBD1
CASSWRQGAYTGELFF	TGTGCCAGCAGCTGGCGACAGGGGGCGTACACCGGGGAGCTGTTTTTT	TRBV5-6	-	TRBJ2-2	TRBD1
CASSRRGQGVTGELFF	TGTGCCAGCAGTCGCCGGGGACAGGGGGTCACCGGGGAGCTGTTTTTT	TRBV6-6	once	TRBJ2-2	TRBD1
CASSPPGQHYGYTF	TGTGCCAGCAGCCCCCCCGGACAGCACTATGGCTACACCTTC	TRBV4-2	-	TRBJ1-2	-
CASSVGSVGGGTQYF	TGTGCCAGCAGCGTAGGGTCAGTCGGGGGCGGTACGCAGTATTTT	TRBV9	-	TRBJ2-3	-
CASGPGHAGANVLTF	TGTGCTAGTGGTCCGGGACATGCAGGGGCCAACGTCCTGACTTTC	TRBV12-5	-	TRBJ2-6	-
CAISELAGGIAYEQYF	TGTGCCATCAGTGAACTAGCGGGAGGGATCGCCTACGAGCAGTACTTC	TRBV10-3	-	TRBJ2-7	TRBD2
CASSPRQDGTEAFF	TGTGCCAGCTCACCACGGCAGGATGGCACTGAAGCTTTCTTT	TRBV18	-	TRBJ1-1	-
CANGGNGGEQYF	TGTGCCAATGGGGGGAACGGAGGGGAGCAGTACTTC	TRBV6-1	-	TRBJ2-7	-
CAIRSGTGDLGNTIYF	TGTGCCATCAGGTCCGGGACAGGGGATCTTGGAAACACCATATATTTT	TRBV10-3	-	TRBJ1-3	TRBD1
CASSPQTNTGELFF	TGTGCCAGCTCACCACAAACGAACACCGGGGAGCTGTTTTTT	TRBV18	-	TRBJ2-2	-
CASHRDIVSPQHF	TGTGCCAGTCACCGGGACATAGTAAGTCCCCAGCATTTT	TRBV6-1	once	TRBJ1-5	-
CASSGLAGELGEQFF	TGTGCCAGCAGTGGACTAGCGGGAGAGTTAGGCGAGCAGTTCTTC	TRBV2	-	TRBJ2-1	TRBD2
CASSPGQGYYEQYF	TGTGCCAGCTCCCCCGGGCAGGGGTACTACGAGCAGTACTTC	TRBV18	-	TRBJ2-7	-
CASSLNLAGDGYTF	TGTGCCAGCAGCTTAAATTTGGCAGGGGATGGCTACACCTTC	TRBV7-3	-	TRBJ1-2	-
CASSIVQTRGGYTF	TGTGCCAGTAGTATAGTACAGACCCGTGGTGGCTACACCTTC	TRBV19	-	TRBJ1-2	-
CASSTSGWGEQYF	TGTGCCAGCAGCACCAGCGGATGGGGAGAGCAGTACTTC	TRBV7-2	-	TRBJ2-7	-
CASSDTGGSGVIGELFF	TGTGCCAGCAGCGACACAGGGGGCTCCGGGGTTATCGGGGAGCTGTTTTTT	TRBV7-3	-	TRBJ2-2	TRBD1
CASSYSSSSYNEQFF	TGTGCCAGCAGTTACTCGAGCAGCTCCTACAATGAGCAGTTCTTC	TRBV6-6	-	TRBJ2-1	-
CASSASGISYNEQFF	TGTGCCAGCAGCGCTAGCGGGATCTCCTACAATGAGCAGTTCTTC	TRBV7-3	few	TRBJ2-1	TRBD2
CASSLQGSQPQHF	TGTGCCAGCAGCTTACAGGGGAGTCAGCCCCAGCATTTT	TRBV7-8	-	TRBJ1-5	-
CASSEDGRGNEKLFF	TGTGCCAGCAGTGAGGATGGCAGGGGTAATGAAAAACTGTTTTTT	TRBV2	-	TRBJ1-4	-
CAWSFGLAGGSEQFF	TGTGCCTGGAGTTTCGGACTAGCGGGAGGTTCTGAGCAGTTCTTC	TRBV30	-	TRBJ2-1	TRBD2
CASSLTPGYGYTF	TGTGCCAGCAGTTTGACACCAGGTTATGGCTACACCTTC	TRBV28	-	TRBJ1-2	-
CASRPLRLKGSTEAFF	TGTGCCAGTAGACCCCTAAGGCTGAAGGGGTCCACTGAAGCTTTCTTT	TRBV19	-	TRBJ1-1	-
CAISEPSNEQFF	TGTGCCATCAGTGAGCCGTCCAATGAGCAGTTCTTC	TRBV10-3	-	TRBJ2-1	-
CASSEAGGTDTQYF	TGTGCCAGCAGTGAAGCGGGAGGCACAGATACGCAGTATTTT	TRBV6-4	-	TRBJ2-3	TRBD2
CASSRTSGLDTQYF	TGTGCCAGCAGCCGGACTAGCGGGTTAGATACGCAGTATTTT	TRBV5-6	-	TRBJ2-3	TRBD2
CASSLIQGSYEQYF	TGCGCCAGCAGCCTTATACAGGGCTCCTACGAGCAGTACTTC	TRBV4-1	-	TRBJ2-7	-
CASSRVGLPGSYTF	TGTGCCAGCAGCCGAGTCGGACTACCCGGGAGCTACACCTTC	TRBV5-6	-	TRBJ1-2	-
CASSVEGKDRGTDTQYF	TGTGCCAGCAGCGTAGAAGGAAAGGACAGGGGAACAGATACGCAGTATTTT	TRBV9	once	TRBJ2-3	TRBD1
CAISEVRGPGELFF	TGTGCCATCAGTGAGGTCAGGGGCCCCGGGGAGCTGTTTTTT	TRBV10-3	few	TRBJ2-2	-
CASSERFTDTQYF	TGTGCCAGCAGTGAGCGTTTCACAGATACGCAGTATTTT	TRBV6-4	-	TRBJ2-3	-
CASSVQVAGNTIYF	TGTGCCAGCAGCGTACAGGTAGCTGGAAACACCATATATTTT	TRBV14	-	TRBJ1-3	-
CASSPGLAGPETQYF	TGTGCCAGCAGCCCGGGACTAGCGGGACCAGAGACCCAGTACTTC	TRBV7-3	-	TRBJ2-5	TRBD2
CASTKSGWNTEAFF	TGTGCCAGCACCAAAAGCGGTTGGAACACTGAAGCTTTCTTT	TRBV2	-	TRBJ1-1	-
CSVDNTEAFF	TGCAGCGTTGACAACACTGAAGCTTTCTTT	TRBV29-1	-	TRBJ1-1	-
CATSPGGTSQPQHF	TGTGCCACCAGCCCCGGAGGTACATCCCAGCCCCAGCATTTT	TRBV15	-	TRBJ1-5	-
CASSLDGTGVGEQYF	TGCGCCAGCAGCCTGGATGGCACAGGTGTGGGCGAGCAGTACTTC	TRBV5-1	-	TRBJ2-7	-
CASSLDGRLTDTQYF	TGTGCCAGCAGCTTAGATGGCAGATTAACAGATACGCAGTATTTT	TRBV11-2	-	TRBJ2-3	-
CASRDRNTEAFF	TGTGCCAGTAGGGACAGGAACACTGAAGCTTTCTTT	TRBV19	once	TRBJ1-1	-
CASSKIGLGGYEQYF	TGTGCCAGCAGCAAAATCGGACTAGGTGGTTACGAGCAGTACTTC	TRBV21-1	-	TRBJ2-7	-
CASSLGPQETQYF	TGTGCCAGCAGCTTGGGCCCGCAAGAGACCCAGTACTTC	TRBV7-3	-	TRBJ2-5	-
CASTIPGRDYGYTF	TGTGCCAGCACCATTCCTGGCAGGGACTATGGCTACACCTTC	TRBV4-2	-	TRBJ1-2	-
CASSVAAGGSTDTQYF	TGTGCCAGCAGCGTAGCGGCGGGAGGAAGCACAGATACGCAGTATTTT	TRBV9	once	TRBJ2-3	TRBD2
CASSPLWGAGTAYNEQFF	TGTGCCAGCAGTCCCTTATGGGGTGCAGGGACAGCCTACAATGAGCAGTTCTTC	TRBV28	-	TRBJ2-1	TRBD1
CASSLGPVNTEAFF	TGTGCCAGCAGCTTAGGGCCTGTGAACACTGAAGCTTTCTTT	TRBV11-3	-	TRBJ1-1	-
CASSPETATNYGYTF	TGTGCCAGCAGCCCGGAGACAGCGACTAACTATGGCTACACCTTC	TRBV5-4	-	TRBJ1-2	-
CASSSWTGSYEQYF	TGCGCCAGCAGCTCATGGACAGGATCCTACGAGCAGTACTTC	TRBV5-1	-	TRBJ2-7	TRBD1